The rows below give T cell receptor beta chains drawn from one sample of a study of blood T cell repertoires in COVID-19. Assay: immunoSEQ multiplex PCR; the TCRdb copy retains only in-frame clones and omits some. The sample includes about 320,000 clones, around 90% seen only once; the top ten take approximately 5.2%. Sequencing input: PBMCs or T cells enriched from blood (not recorded which). Receptor source: a man between 60 and 70 years old who had recovered from COVID-19. The CDR3 runs from the conserved cysteine through the conserved F or W. A D gene is named only where the DNA matches it firmly. Clone size is given for some rows only: seen once, a few or many times, or a class if the clone is expanded.

J gene,D gene,clone size,V gene,CDR3 DNA,CDR3 protein
TRBJ2-1,.,.,TRBV5-1,TGCGCCAGCAGCTTATACGGCAATGAGCAGTTCTTC,CASSLYGNEQFF
TRBJ1-5,TRBD1,.,TRBV30,TGTGCCTGCGGGACAGGGTCTTTTAATCAGCCCCAGCATTTT,CACGTGSFNQPQHF
TRBJ2-2,.,.,TRBV11-1,TGTGCCAGCAGCCTAGGACTGAACACCGGGGAGCTGTTTTTT,CASSLGLNTGELFF
TRBJ2-7,TRBD2,.,TRBV5-1,TGCGCCAGCAGCCATAGGCCGGGACTAGCCTACGAGCAGTACTTC,CASSHRPGLAYEQYF
TRBJ2-5,.,.,TRBV4-3,TGCGCCAGCAGCCAAGATGGGCAGACCCAGTACTTC,CASSQDGQTQYF
TRBJ2-1,.,.,TRBV28,TGTGCCAGCTGTGGTGGGCAGGGAATTCGAAATGAGCAGTTCTTC,CASCGGQGIRNEQFF
TRBJ2-3,TRBD2,.,TRBV11-2,TGTGCCAGCAGCTTTTGGCGGGAGCCGGGAGATACGCAGTATTTT,CASSFWREPGDTQYF
TRBJ2-1,.,.,TRBV7-9,TGTGCCAGCAGCTCCCGGGGTCCGACGTTCTTC,CASSSRGPTFF
TRBJ2-3,TRBD1,.,TRBV7-2,TGTGCCAGCAGCTTAGCGCCTAGGACAGGCGGTACAGATACGCAGTATTTT,CASSLAPRTGGTDTQYF
TRBJ2-7,.,.,TRBV11-2,TGTGCCAGCAGCCCCCAGCAATATGGTAGCTGGTACGAGCAGTACTTC,CASSPQQYGSWYEQYF
TRBJ2-7,TRBD2,.,TRBV9,TGTGCCAGCAGCGAGGCCCGGGGGGGAGACGAGCAGTACTTC,CASSEARGGDEQYF
TRBJ1-6,TRBD1,.,TRBV11-2,TGTGCCAGCAGCCGGATCTCAGGGGGAGTGCCCCTCCACTTT,CASSRISGGVPLHF
TRBJ1-1,TRBD1,.,TRBV3-1/TRBV3-2,TGTGCCAGCAGCCCCCGGGACAGTAACACTGAAGCTTTCTTT,CASSPRDSNTEAFF
TRBJ1-4,.,many,TRBV28,TGTGCCAGCAGTTTCCTCAGGGGAACTAATGAAAAACTGTTTTTT,CASSFLRGTNEKLFF
TRBJ2-3,.,.,TRBV7-3,TGTGCCAGCAGCTTAGGGCCCGGGGTCCTCCCGCAGTATTTT,CASSLGPGVLPQYF
TRBJ2-4,.,.,TRBV5-8,TGTGCCAGCAGCTTGGAGGGGTTAGCCAAAAACATTCAGTACTTC,CASSLEGLAKNIQYF
TRBJ1-6,.,.,TRBV2,TGTGCCAGCAGAGACCGGGCCAGGGGCAGTAATTCACCCCTCCACTTT,CASRDRARGSNSPLHF
TRBJ1-1,.,.,TRBV2,TGTGCCAGCAAGGGACACCTGAACACTGAAGCTTTCTTT,CASKGHLNTEAFF
TRBJ1-4,.,.,TRBV2,TGTGCCAGTAGGCAAGGGGACATAGGGGAAAAACTGTTTTTT,CASRQGDIGEKLFF
TRBJ2-1,TRBD2,few,TRBV5-4,TGTGCCAGCAGCTCCAGGGAAATTCTAGCGGGAGAGCGGAATGAGCAGTTCTTC,CASSSREILAGERNEQFF
TRBJ2-1,.,.,TRBV6-5,TGTGCCAGCAGTTACGGGGGGAATGAGCAGTTCTTC,CASSYGGNEQFF
TRBJ2-7,TRBD1,.,TRBV7-3,TGTGCCAGCAGCCTCCTGGGGACAGGGGACGAGCAGTACTTC,CASSLLGTGDEQYF
TRBJ1-5,.,once,TRBV6-4,TGTGCCAGAAACGGGGGGGCACGTTGCAATCAGCCCCAGCATTTT,CARNGGARCNQPQHF
TRBJ2-7,TRBD2,.,TRBV4-1,TGCGCCAGCAGCCAATGGTCTAGCGGGACCTCCTACGAGCAGTACTTC,CASSQWSSGTSYEQYF
TRBJ1-5,.,.,TRBV19,TGTGCCAGTAGTATGTTATCGGGACTTGGAAATCAGCCCCAGCATTTT,CASSMLSGLGNQPQHF
TRBJ2-3,TRBD2,.,TRBV24-1,TGTGCCACCAGTAGCACTAGCGGGAACATAAGCGATACGCAGTATTTT,CATSSTSGNISDTQYF
TRBJ1-4,.,.,TRBV5-6,TGTGCCAGCAGCTTCCAAACCCACGGGACTAAGACTAATGAAAAACTGTTTTTT,CASSFQTHGTKTNEKLFF
TRBJ1-5,.,.,TRBV16,TGTGCCAGCAGCCAAAATCTTCAGCCCCAGCATTTT,CASSQNLQPQHF
TRBJ1-5,.,.,TRBV10-3,TGTGCCATCAGCAGCGGATCTTTCGGTCAGCCCCAGCATTTT,CAISSGSFGQPQHF
TRBJ2-1,TRBD2,once,TRBV6-2/TRBV6-3,TGTGCCAGCAGTTACTCGATAATGTTCGCTAGCGGGCGGGATGAGCAGTTCTTC,CASSYSIMFASGRDEQFF
TRBJ2-1,TRBD1,.,TRBV28,TGTGCCAGCAGCTCGACAGGGGATGGGAATGAGCAGTTCTTC,CASSSTGDGNEQFF
TRBJ2-2,TRBD2,.,TRBV7-2,TGTGCCAGCAGCTTACGGCCTAGCGGGAGGGAAGGCGGGGAGCTGTTTTTT,CASSLRPSGREGGELFF
TRBJ2-2,TRBD2,.,TRBV5-8,TGTGCCAGCAGCTTCCTCAAGACTAGCGGGAGCGCCGGGGAGCTGTTTTTT,CASSFLKTSGSAGELFF
TRBJ2-3,TRBD2,.,TRBV5-4,TGTGCCAGCAGCTTTCCTAGCGGAAGCACAGATACGCAGTATTTT,CASSFPSGSTDTQYF
TRBJ2-7,.,.,TRBV19,TGTGCCAGTACCCGGAGGCCGGACTCCTACGAGCAGTACTTC,CASTRRPDSYEQYF
TRBJ2-7,TRBD2,.,TRBV28,TGTGCCAGCAGTCCGCGGGGGAGCGGGAGGGTATACGAGCAGTACTTC,CASSPRGSGRVYEQYF
TRBJ2-3,TRBD2,.,TRBV5-1,TGCGCCAGCAGCTTTGGACTAGCGGGAGGGTCAGATACGCAGTATTTT,CASSFGLAGGSDTQYF
TRBJ1-1,.,few,TRBV2,TGTGCCAGCAGTGTGACAGAGAACACTGAAGCTTTCTTT,CASSVTENTEAFF
TRBJ2-6,.,.,TRBV2,TGTGCCAGCAGTGGACAAGCCCCGGCTCTGGGGGCCAACGTCCTGACTTTC,CASSGQAPALGANVLTF
TRBJ2-7,.,.,TRBV19,TGTGCCAGTAGTATAGATTTGGGCAGCTACGAGCAGTACTTC,CASSIDLGSYEQYF
TRBJ2-1,TRBD2,.,TRBV5-1,TGCGCCAGCAGCTTGGGTGTTAGCGGGAGGGATAATGAGCAGTTCTTC,CASSLGVSGRDNEQFF
TRBJ2-1,.,.,TRBV19,TGTGCCAGTAGCGATCATCGAGGGCGAGCAGAGCAGTTCTTC,CASSDHRGRAEQFF
TRBJ2-1,.,.,TRBV7-3,TGTGCCAGCAGCGCGGGGTTGGAGCAGTTCTTC,CASSAGLEQFF
TRBJ2-3,TRBD2,.,TRBV9,TGTGCCAGCAGCGTGACTAGCGGGATCACAGATACGCAGTATTTT,CASSVTSGITDTQYF
TRBJ2-1,TRBD2,once,TRBV7-9,TGTGCCAGCAGCCGCACTAGCGGGAGGGCCCAGAATGAGCAGTTCTTC,CASSRTSGRAQNEQFF
TRBJ2-7,TRBD2,.,TRBV4-2,TGTGCCAGCAGCCAAGATGACGGGAGGATAACCTACGAGCAGTACTTC,CASSQDDGRITYEQYF
TRBJ2-3,.,.,TRBV3-1/TRBV3-2,TGTGCCAGCAGCCAAGATTTGGGGGGACGCACAGATACGCAGTATTTT,CASSQDLGGRTDTQYF
TRBJ1-4,.,.,TRBV5-1,TGCGCCAGCAGCTCAACAGGGACAACTAATGAAAAACTGTTTTTT,CASSSTGTTNEKLFF
TRBJ2-6,.,.,TRBV6-5,TGTGCCAGCAGAGACAGTGCCTCTGGGGCCAACGTCCTGACTTTC,CASRDSASGANVLTF
TRBJ2-1,TRBD2,.,TRBV7-2,TGTGCCAGCAGCGTACAAAGCGGGAGGGTCAATGAGCAGTTCTTC,CASSVQSGRVNEQFF
TRBJ2-3,TRBD1,once,TRBV5-1,TGCGCCAGCAGCTTCGACAGGGGGTGGACAGATACGCAGTATTTT,CASSFDRGWTDTQYF
TRBJ1-1,.,once,TRBV5-8,TGTGCCAGGAGCACAGAGAACACTGAAGCTTTCTTT,CARSTENTEAFF
TRBJ2-7,.,.,TRBV28,TGTGCCAGCAGGAAAACAGTGAACTCCTACGAGCAGTACTTC,CASRKTVNSYEQYF
TRBJ2-3,.,.,TRBV27,TGTGCCAGCAGTTCCACCCGGGACATAAGCACAGATACGCAGTATTTT,CASSSTRDISTDTQYF